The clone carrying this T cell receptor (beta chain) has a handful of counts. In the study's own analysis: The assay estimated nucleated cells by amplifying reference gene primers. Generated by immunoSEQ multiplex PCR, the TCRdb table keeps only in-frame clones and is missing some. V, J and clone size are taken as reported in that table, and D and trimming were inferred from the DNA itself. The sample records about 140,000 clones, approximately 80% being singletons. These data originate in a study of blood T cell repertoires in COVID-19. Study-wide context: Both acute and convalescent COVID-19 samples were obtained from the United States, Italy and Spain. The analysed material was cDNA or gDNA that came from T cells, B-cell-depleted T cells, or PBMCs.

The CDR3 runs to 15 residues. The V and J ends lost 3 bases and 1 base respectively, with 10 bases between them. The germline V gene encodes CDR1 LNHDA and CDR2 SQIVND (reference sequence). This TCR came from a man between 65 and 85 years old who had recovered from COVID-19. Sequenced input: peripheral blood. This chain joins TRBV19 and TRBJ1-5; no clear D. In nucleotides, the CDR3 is TGTGCCAGTAGTATTAACCCGAGGAGCAATCAGCCCCAGCATTTT. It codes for CASSINPRSNQPQHF.